This T cell receptor beta chain was documented in a study of OX40 agonist ivuxolimab in advanced cancers. The protocol was immunoSEQ multiplex PCR, while the TCRdb copy is restricted to in-frame clones and leaves out a portion. Of about 58,000 clones in the sample, 82% are singletons; the top ten hold roughly 1.5%. Trimming removed 1 base at V and 12 bases at J, with 16 bases between. Germline CDR1 and CDR2: SGHTA and FQGNSA. The CDR3 sequence is 14 residues long. The sample here was CD4+ or CD8+ T cells sorted from blood, taken in a trial of the OX40 agonist ivuxolimab. The V call is TRBV7-2, the J call TRBJ2-1; tentative D call: TRBD2 (6 bases). The origin of this receptor is an adult with an advanced solid tumor such as melanoma, head and neck, liver or kidney cancer. The CDR3 is CASSLGGVVAAQFF. The CDR3 DNA reads as TGTGCCAGCAGCTTAGGTGGAGTGGTAGCGGCGCAGTTCTTC.